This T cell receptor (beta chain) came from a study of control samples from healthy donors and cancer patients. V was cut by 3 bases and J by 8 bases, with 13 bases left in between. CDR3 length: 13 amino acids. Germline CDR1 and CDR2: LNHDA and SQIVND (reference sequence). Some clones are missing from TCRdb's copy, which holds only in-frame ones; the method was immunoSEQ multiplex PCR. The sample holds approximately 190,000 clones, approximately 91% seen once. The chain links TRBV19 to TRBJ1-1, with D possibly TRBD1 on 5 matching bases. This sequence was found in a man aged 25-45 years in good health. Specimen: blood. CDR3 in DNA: TGTGCCAGTAGTATGGGGAGAAACAGGGAAGCTTTCTTT. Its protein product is CASSMGRNREAFF.